What follows describes a single T cell receptor beta chain. This specimen comes from a study of early stage breast cancer tumors. This CDR3 is 14 amino acids long. Per the germline V gene, CDR1 is SGHRS and CDR2 is YFSETQ. The V end was cut by 4 bases, the J end by 7 bases, with 16 bases between. The data were produced by immunoSEQ multiplex PCR, yet TCRdb's version contains in-frame clones alone and is incomplete. The profile covers some 75,000 clones, with 70% to 85% appearing a single time and 3% to 4.5% taken by the ten largest. Sample: blood. The chain joins TRBV5-1 to TRBJ2-3, with D maybe TRBD1 (5 bases). The receptor was derived from a person between 60 and 70 years old with breast cancer. DNA for the CDR3: TGCGCCAGCAGCCCTGGCGGCAGGGATTATACGCAGTATTTT. It encodes CASSPGGRDYTQYF.